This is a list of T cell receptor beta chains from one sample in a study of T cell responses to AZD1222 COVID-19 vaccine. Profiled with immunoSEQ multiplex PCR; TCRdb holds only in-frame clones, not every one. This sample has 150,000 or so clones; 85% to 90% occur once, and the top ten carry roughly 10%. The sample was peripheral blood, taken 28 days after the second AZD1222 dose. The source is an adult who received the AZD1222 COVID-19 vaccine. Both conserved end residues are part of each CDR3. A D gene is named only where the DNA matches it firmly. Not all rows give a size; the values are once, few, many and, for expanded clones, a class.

cdr3_nt: TGTGCCAGCAGTTGGACAGTGGGCACTGAAGCTTTCTTT; cdr3_aa: CASSWTVGTEAFF; clone_size: NA; d_call: NA; v_call: TRBV6-2/TRBV6-3; j_call: TRBJ1-1
cdr3_nt: TGTGCCAGCAGCCCAGAGAGCGGGAGGATGAGCAATGAGCAGTTCTTC; cdr3_aa: CASSPESGRMSNEQFF; clone_size: NA; d_call: TRBD2; v_call: TRBV7-2; j_call: TRBJ2-1
cdr3_nt: TGTGCCAGCAGCTTAAGGGGCCCCTCCCAAGGACAGCCCCAGCATTTT; cdr3_aa: CASSLRGPSQGQPQHF; clone_size: NA; d_call: NA; v_call: TRBV5-6; j_call: TRBJ1-5
cdr3_nt: TGTGCTGTGGGCCCGTGGACAGGGGAAGCTTTCTTT; cdr3_aa: CAVGPWTGEAFF; clone_size: few; d_call: TRBD1; v_call: TRBV19; j_call: TRBJ1-1
cdr3_nt: TGCGCCAGCAGCCAAGGGGCCGGCACAGATACGCAGTATTTT; cdr3_aa: CASSQGAGTDTQYF; clone_size: NA; d_call: NA; v_call: TRBV4-3; j_call: TRBJ2-3
cdr3_nt: TGTGCCAGCACCTTGGACACCCGATCCTACGAGCAGTACTTC; cdr3_aa: CASTLDTRSYEQYF; clone_size: few; d_call: NA; v_call: TRBV2; j_call: TRBJ2-7
cdr3_nt: TGTGCCAGCAGTATCCCCCTTGGACAGCAATATGGCTACACCTTC; cdr3_aa: CASSIPLGQQYGYTF; clone_size: few; d_call: NA; v_call: TRBV28; j_call: TRBJ1-2
cdr3_nt: TGTGCCAGCAGCCTCTACGCCCTACTAGCGGAATACAATGAGCAGTTCTTC; cdr3_aa: CASSLYALLAEYNEQFF; clone_size: NA; d_call: TRBD2; v_call: TRBV7-8; j_call: TRBJ2-1
cdr3_nt: TGTGCCAGCACCCTAGACAGGGTCCATGGCTACACCTTC; cdr3_aa: CASTLDRVHGYTF; clone_size: NA; d_call: TRBD1; v_call: TRBV5-6; j_call: TRBJ1-2
cdr3_nt: TGTGCCAGCAGTTACGACCTGGGATATACGCAGTATTTT; cdr3_aa: CASSYDLGYTQYF; clone_size: once; d_call: NA; v_call: TRBV6-6; j_call: TRBJ2-3
cdr3_nt: TGTGCCAGCAGCCAGGCGGGGACCCAAGCCTACGAGCAGTACTTC; cdr3_aa: CASSQAGTQAYEQYF; clone_size: NA; d_call: NA; v_call: TRBV4-2; j_call: TRBJ2-7
cdr3_nt: TGCGCCAGCAGCTTGGGTGTATTCTCGGGAACCGGGGAGCTGTTTTTT; cdr3_aa: CASSLGVFSGTGELFF; clone_size: NA; d_call: NA; v_call: TRBV5-1; j_call: TRBJ2-2
cdr3_nt: TGTGCCAGTAGTATATCAGGGGTCACAGATACGCAGTATTTT; cdr3_aa: CASSISGVTDTQYF; clone_size: NA; d_call: NA; v_call: TRBV19; j_call: TRBJ2-3
cdr3_nt: TGTGCCAGCAGAGAGGGGGAACAGCCCAATCAGCCCCAGCATTTT; cdr3_aa: CASREGEQPNQPQHF; clone_size: NA; d_call: NA; v_call: TRBV11-2; j_call: TRBJ1-5
cdr3_nt: TGTGCCAGCAGCTTGTGGGGTTTCGGAAACACCATATATTTT; cdr3_aa: CASSLWGFGNTIYF; clone_size: NA; d_call: NA; v_call: TRBV5-6; j_call: TRBJ1-3
cdr3_nt: TGTGCCAGCAGCCCCGGGACTAGACAAGCGCAGTATTTT; cdr3_aa: CASSPGTRQAQYF; clone_size: NA; d_call: TRBD2; v_call: TRBV7-2; j_call: TRBJ2-3
cdr3_nt: TGTGCCAGCAGCCCCCGACGACAGAACGGGGAGCTGTTTTTT; cdr3_aa: CASSPRRQNGELFF; clone_size: NA; d_call: NA; v_call: TRBV3-1/TRBV3-2; j_call: TRBJ2-2
cdr3_nt: TGTGCCTGGAGTCCCCCCCGGACTAGCGGGACGCAGTATTTT; cdr3_aa: CAWSPPRTSGTQYF; clone_size: NA; d_call: TRBD2; v_call: TRBV30; j_call: TRBJ2-3
cdr3_nt: TGTGCCAGCAGCTTAGCGTACGGCTACACCTTC; cdr3_aa: CASSLAYGYTF; clone_size: NA; d_call: NA; v_call: TRBV11-2; j_call: TRBJ1-2
cdr3_nt: TGTGCCAGCAGTCTTTCCTCAGGTATATTGCCCCAGCATTTT; cdr3_aa: CASSLSSGILPQHF; clone_size: NA; d_call: NA; v_call: TRBV27; j_call: TRBJ1-5
cdr3_nt: TGTGCCAGCAACCTACCGGGGTCGCCGGGGGGCAATCAGCCCCAGCATTTT; cdr3_aa: CASNLPGSPGGNQPQHF; clone_size: NA; d_call: NA; v_call: TRBV28; j_call: TRBJ1-5
cdr3_nt: TGCGCCAGCAGCTTGGGGGGCGGATTAGCGGGACAAGAGACCCAGTACTTC; cdr3_aa: CASSLGGGLAGQETQYF; clone_size: NA; d_call: TRBD2; v_call: TRBV5-1; j_call: TRBJ2-5
cdr3_nt: TGTGCCAGCAGTTCGACAGGGGCTCGTGAGCAGTTCTTC; cdr3_aa: CASSSTGAREQFF; clone_size: NA; d_call: TRBD1; v_call: TRBV12-3/TRBV12-4; j_call: TRBJ2-1
cdr3_nt: TGTGCCAGCAGCTTGTCGGGACAGGCTTCCTACGAGCAGTACTTC; cdr3_aa: CASSLSGQASYEQYF; clone_size: NA; d_call: TRBD1; v_call: TRBV5-4; j_call: TRBJ2-7
cdr3_nt: TGTGCCAGTAGTATAGCAGATACGCAGTATTTT; cdr3_aa: CASSIADTQYF; clone_size: once; d_call: NA; v_call: TRBV19; j_call: TRBJ2-3
cdr3_nt: TGTGCCAGCAGATTCAGGGGGCGAAGCAATCAGCCCCAGCATTTT; cdr3_aa: CASRFRGRSNQPQHF; clone_size: NA; d_call: TRBD1; v_call: TRBV2; j_call: TRBJ1-5
cdr3_nt: TGTGCCAGTAGTATCACGTCGGGGGCAGTCCAGCCCCAGCATTTT; cdr3_aa: CASSITSGAVQPQHF; clone_size: NA; d_call: NA; v_call: TRBV19; j_call: TRBJ1-5
cdr3_nt: TGTGCCAGCAGCGCCGTCGGGGGGACCACCGGGGAGCTGTTTTTT; cdr3_aa: CASSAVGGTTGELFF; clone_size: NA; d_call: TRBD2; v_call: TRBV9; j_call: TRBJ2-2
cdr3_nt: TGCGCCAGCAGCTGGGGACTAGCGGGAGGAACGAACACCGGGGAGCTGTTTTTT; cdr3_aa: CASSWGLAGGTNTGELFF; clone_size: NA; d_call: TRBD2; v_call: TRBV4-1; j_call: TRBJ2-2
cdr3_nt: TGTGCCACCAGCAGCGGACTAGCGGGAGGAGTTGATGAGCAGTTCTTC; cdr3_aa: CATSSGLAGGVDEQFF; clone_size: NA; d_call: TRBD2; v_call: TRBV15; j_call: TRBJ2-1
cdr3_nt: TGTGCCAGCAGAGCGCCTAGCGGGATTTCTAACGAGCAGTACTTC; cdr3_aa: CASRAPSGISNEQYF; clone_size: NA; d_call: TRBD2; v_call: TRBV6-5; j_call: TRBJ2-7
cdr3_nt: TGTGCCAGCAGCCTCCGACTTCTCTACGAGCAGTACTTC; cdr3_aa: CASSLRLLYEQYF; clone_size: NA; d_call: NA; v_call: TRBV3-1/TRBV3-2; j_call: TRBJ2-7
cdr3_nt: TGTGCCAGCAGCCGCAAAACCGGGACTGAAGCTTTCTTT; cdr3_aa: CASSRKTGTEAFF; clone_size: NA; d_call: NA; v_call: TRBV2; j_call: TRBJ1-1
cdr3_nt: TGTGCCAGCACCAGACAGGGGCGTAGTGAAAAACTGTTTTTT; cdr3_aa: CASTRQGRSEKLFF; clone_size: NA; d_call: TRBD1; v_call: TRBV28; j_call: TRBJ1-4
cdr3_nt: TGTGCCAGCAGCTTAGTCTCTATATTCAATGAGCAGTTCTTC; cdr3_aa: CASSLVSIFNEQFF; clone_size: NA; d_call: NA; v_call: TRBV7-9; j_call: TRBJ2-1
cdr3_nt: TGCAGCGCCTACGGTGGAGGTGAAAAACTGTTTTTT; cdr3_aa: CSAYGGGEKLFF; clone_size: NA; d_call: NA; v_call: TRBV29-1; j_call: TRBJ1-4
cdr3_nt: TGTGCCAGCAGCTTGTTACGAGAGACCCAGTACTTC; cdr3_aa: CASSLLRETQYF; clone_size: NA; d_call: NA; v_call: TRBV7-2; j_call: TRBJ2-5
cdr3_nt: TGTGCCAGTAGTATAGAACCCCGGCGCGTTCAGCCCCAGCATTTT; cdr3_aa: CASSIEPRRVQPQHF; clone_size: NA; d_call: NA; v_call: TRBV19; j_call: TRBJ1-5
cdr3_nt: TGTGCCAGCAGCCAAGACCTTGCGGGGGGGTGGACTAACTATGGCTACACCTTC; cdr3_aa: CASSQDLAGGWTNYGYTF; clone_size: NA; d_call: NA; v_call: TRBV4-2; j_call: TRBJ1-2
cdr3_nt: TGTGCCAGCAGCGCCCGACAGGGGCAGGCGGCCCAGTACTTC; cdr3_aa: CASSARQGQAAQYF; clone_size: NA; d_call: TRBD1; v_call: TRBV13; j_call: TRBJ2-5
cdr3_nt: TGCGCCAGCTCAGTCGGGGGGGGCCAAGAGACCCAGTACTTC; cdr3_aa: CASSVGGGQETQYF; clone_size: NA; d_call: TRBD2; v_call: TRBV5-1; j_call: TRBJ2-5
cdr3_nt: TGTGCCAGCAGTGAGCCATTTTCCTACGAGCAGTACTTC; cdr3_aa: CASSEPFSYEQYF; clone_size: NA; d_call: NA; v_call: TRBV2; j_call: TRBJ2-7
cdr3_nt: TGTGCCAGCAGCCAATTGTCTGTGGAGACCCAGTACTTC; cdr3_aa: CASSQLSVETQYF; clone_size: NA; d_call: NA; v_call: TRBV3-1/TRBV3-2; j_call: TRBJ2-5
cdr3_nt: TGTGCCAGCTACCGGACAGGGCTCTTCACCGGGGAGCTGTTTTTT; cdr3_aa: CASYRTGLFTGELFF; clone_size: NA; d_call: TRBD1; v_call: TRBV7-2; j_call: TRBJ2-2
cdr3_nt: TGTGCCAGCAGCTTGGGGGGGACTAGCGGGTCCAATGAGCAGTTCTTC; cdr3_aa: CASSLGGTSGSNEQFF; clone_size: NA; d_call: TRBD2; v_call: TRBV11-3; j_call: TRBJ2-1
cdr3_nt: TGTGCCAGTAGTACGGTAGAGGGGGGACTGGAGCAGTACTTC; cdr3_aa: CASSTVEGGLEQYF; clone_size: NA; d_call: NA; v_call: TRBV19; j_call: TRBJ2-7
cdr3_nt: TGTGCCAGTAGTATAGAGGGAAACGGGGAGCTGTTTTTT; cdr3_aa: CASSIEGNGELFF; clone_size: NA; d_call: NA; v_call: TRBV19; j_call: TRBJ2-2
cdr3_nt: TGTGCCAGCAGCGTAGACGGAAGCGTGGTGGCCGAGCAGTACTTC; cdr3_aa: CASSVDGSVVAEQYF; clone_size: NA; d_call: NA; v_call: TRBV9; j_call: TRBJ2-7
cdr3_nt: TGTGCCACCAGCAGAGACCCGCGGGGGACAAATGGCTACACCTTC; cdr3_aa: CATSRDPRGTNGYTF; clone_size: NA; d_call: NA; v_call: TRBV15; j_call: TRBJ1-2
cdr3_nt: TGCAGCGACTCAGCCCCGGACGGAAAAGCTTTCTTT; cdr3_aa: CSDSAPDGKAFF; clone_size: NA; d_call: NA; v_call: TRBV29-1; j_call: TRBJ1-1
cdr3_nt: TGTGCCAGCAGCTTGGAACTAGCGGGAGCAGTTATGCGCTCCTACAATGAGCAGTTCTTC; cdr3_aa: CASSLELAGAVMRSYNEQFF; clone_size: NA; d_call: TRBD2; v_call: TRBV5-4; j_call: TRBJ2-1
cdr3_nt: TGTGCCAGCAGACGGACAGCTTCCACGGAGCAGTACTTC; cdr3_aa: CASRRTASTEQYF; clone_size: NA; d_call: NA; v_call: TRBV6-5; j_call: TRBJ2-7
cdr3_nt: TGTGCCAGCAGCGTAGCGGGACTAGCGGGCACAGATACGCAGTATTTT; cdr3_aa: CASSVAGLAGTDTQYF; clone_size: NA; d_call: TRBD2; v_call: TRBV9; j_call: TRBJ2-3
cdr3_nt: TGTGCCAGCTCACTGACACGTTTAGAGACCCAGTACTTC; cdr3_aa: CASSLTRLETQYF; clone_size: NA; d_call: NA; v_call: TRBV18; j_call: TRBJ2-5
cdr3_nt: TGTGCCAGCAGTAACAGGGCCTACTCTGGAAACACCATATATTTT; cdr3_aa: CASSNRAYSGNTIYF; clone_size: NA; d_call: NA; v_call: TRBV7-2; j_call: TRBJ1-3
cdr3_nt: TGCGCCAGCAGCAGGGGACAGTCAGGGCATGAAGCTTTCTTT; cdr3_aa: CASSRGQSGHEAFF; clone_size: many; d_call: TRBD1; v_call: TRBV5-1; j_call: TRBJ1-1
cdr3_nt: TGTGCCAGCAGCTTAGTATCAGGGGTGGGCACTGAAGCTTTCTTT; cdr3_aa: CASSLVSGVGTEAFF; clone_size: NA; d_call: NA; v_call: TRBV7-9; j_call: TRBJ1-1
cdr3_nt: TGCAGCGTTGGGGGGGGAGGGGATTCACCCCTCCACTTT; cdr3_aa: CSVGGGGDSPLHF; clone_size: NA; d_call: NA; v_call: TRBV29-1; j_call: TRBJ1-6
cdr3_nt: TGTGCCTGGGCTCCTGATAGCAATCAGCCCCAGCATTTT; cdr3_aa: CAWAPDSNQPQHF; clone_size: NA; d_call: NA; v_call: TRBV30; j_call: TRBJ1-5